This record looks at one TCR beta chain sequence and its context. The sample is drawn from a study of blood T cell repertoires in COVID-19. Across the study: The analysed material was cDNA or gDNA that came from T cells, B-cell-depleted T cells, or PBMCs.

Sequencing was performed with immunoSEQ multiplex PCR; in TCRdb, only in-frame clones are kept and a portion is missing. Of under 300,000 clones in the sample, 86% are singletons; the top ten hold around an eighth. The sequenced sample consisted of peripheral blood. The sequence was collected from an elderly man with acute or convalescent COVID-19.

In DNA form, the CDR3 reads TGTGCCAGCAGCTCCCCCCTTGGGGCGGGAATAACAGATACGCAGTATTTT. This translates into CASSSPLGAGITDTQYF. The chain joins TRBV5-4 to TRBJ2-3, with a weak D call TRBD2 (6 bases). Germline values: CDR1 SGHNT, CDR2 YYREEE (reference sequence). CDR3 length equals 17 residues. V lost 3 bases and J 3 bases, leaving 20 bases between the germline ends.